This T cell receptor beta chain was retrieved from a study of T cell repertoires in cytomegalovirus infection. Findings and caveats of the study: Dominant in the ex vivo response were TCR beta clonotypes restricted by HLA-C and specific for CMV.

TCRdb recomputed calls from the reads with MiXCR, one row per CDR3 protein. The sample holds over 150,000 distinct CDR3 sequences, about a sixth seen once. This CDR3 comprises 14 residues. V was pared by 1 base and J by 4 bases, with 4 bases of the junction left unmatched. This clonotype was counted between two and nine times. Its antigen is not known. The clonotype originates from a human donor in good health (CMV status not recorded). Some clones in this sample may be carry-over from other donors' samples. The chain carries TRBV12-3 or TRBV12-4 and TRBJ2-7; TRBD1 matches 7 bases. The sample consisted of CD8+ T cells from PBMCs. CDR3 protein: CASSLVGQDYEQYF. DNA of the CDR3: TGTGCCAGCAGTTTAGTAGGACAGGATTACGAGCAGTACTTC.